Included here is one T cell receptor (beta chain) sequence, with context. This receptor's antigen is unknown. Base-call qualities are not available, and no considerably larger clone is one nucleotide away. Donors were a few dozen systemically healthy Caucasian individuals from Russia aged roughly 6 to 100 years. Each donor gave 8 to 10 milliliters of peripheral blood, collected into EDTA-treated Vacutainer tubes. Ficoll-Paque density-gradient centrifugation was used to isolate PBMCs, with at least 6.5 million per sample. Trizol reagent was used to extract total RNA from PBMCs, with at least 5 micrograms per sample. Naive CD45RAhigh/CD27high T cell percentages were measured by flow cytometry on a PBMC aliquot from every donor. Taken from the germline V gene, the CDR1 and CDR2 loops are SGHTA and FQGNSA. Germline trimming: 5 bases from V, 4 bases from J; junction bases outside gene matches: 6. The CDR3 runs 16 amino acids, cysteine and phenylalanine included. The retained sequence is limited to the CDR3, 48 bases, with the frame set at the first base.

Receptor libraries were prepared by 5' RACE. Sequenced using an Illumina HiSeq 2500. A second PCR of about 7 to 12 cycles was run with a J-beta primer mix and a sample-barcoded 5' primer. A unique molecular identifier was introduced onto each TCR beta cDNA molecule by a template-switch 5' adaptor carrying 12 random nucleotides. Each sample yielded at least 2.5 million CDR3-containing paired-end reads. The Mint cDNA synthesis kit, primed by a TRBC-specific oligonucleotide, was used to synthesize first-strand cDNA from all RNA. Following uracil-DNA glycosylase treatment, a first 18-cycle PCR with universal primers M1SS and BC2_uni_R was performed on all cDNA. As for the original processing: Each sample was normalized by randomly selecting 1 million high-quality reads, each carrying a distinct molecular identifier. Instead of being binned into consensus sequences, reads that shared molecular identifiers were thrown out. MiTCR, run with a Q25 quality threshold and the strictest error-elimination algorithm, handled CDR3 identification, clonotype clustering and error correction. A nonparametric unseen species model with Euler transformation was used to estimate a lower bound on total TCR beta diversity. The public reads were run again by TCRdb, first through fastp at Q25 and then through MiXCR, and only productive beta chains were kept. All rows with the same CDR3 protein become a single entry with the most common DNA and genes. The V and J calls come from TCRdb's annotation, not from the publication. This sample is represented by about 1 million distinct CDR3 sequences; 40% to 50% of them were singletons. The top ten constitute approximately 20% of the sample.

The entry originates in a study of blood T cells in healthy people across ages (dated by TCRdb to 2015 to 2017). Study-wide context: Template switching captured roughly one uniquely barcoded TCR beta cDNA molecule per two T cells in model experiments. The study measured age-related changes in TCR beta repertoire diversity using deep sequencing normalized with unique cDNA molecular identifiers. Four age groups were formed from the donors: young (average roughly 15 years), middle-aged (around 37), aged (roughly 58) and long-lived (more than 75). To avoid experimental bias, donors of different ages were distributed randomly across sequencing lanes. The study analyzed two additional independent replicas of 1 million unique cDNA reads from the same blood draw for two donors, one aged 18 to 29 and one aged 80 or older. Here is what the overall study found, with its caveats: Estimates of total diversity based on one million sequenced T cells were considered lower bounds and underestimates. A strong correlation was found between observed TCR beta diversity and the percentage of naive T cells measured by flow cytometry. Compared with the aged group, more naive CD4+ T cells, fewer expanded clones and increased TCR diversity were shown by the long-lived group, suggesting age selection. Observed TCR beta diversity per million T cells fell roughly linearly with age, and a significant reduction was already apparent by age about 38. The CMV infection status of donors was not known, potentially confounding age-related changes in expanded clonotypes. Because profiling used bulk unsorted PBMCs, naive and antigen-experienced compartments could not be compared conclusively.

The sequence was collected from a woman aged 60 to 75 in good health. The chain uses TRBV7-2 and TRBJ2-5; TRBD2 lines up with 14 middle nucleotides. Material for sequencing was blood. The CDR3: CASSQTTSGGAETQYF. The DNA reads TGTGCCAGCAGCCAAACGACTAGCGGGGGGGCAGAGACCCAGTACTTC.